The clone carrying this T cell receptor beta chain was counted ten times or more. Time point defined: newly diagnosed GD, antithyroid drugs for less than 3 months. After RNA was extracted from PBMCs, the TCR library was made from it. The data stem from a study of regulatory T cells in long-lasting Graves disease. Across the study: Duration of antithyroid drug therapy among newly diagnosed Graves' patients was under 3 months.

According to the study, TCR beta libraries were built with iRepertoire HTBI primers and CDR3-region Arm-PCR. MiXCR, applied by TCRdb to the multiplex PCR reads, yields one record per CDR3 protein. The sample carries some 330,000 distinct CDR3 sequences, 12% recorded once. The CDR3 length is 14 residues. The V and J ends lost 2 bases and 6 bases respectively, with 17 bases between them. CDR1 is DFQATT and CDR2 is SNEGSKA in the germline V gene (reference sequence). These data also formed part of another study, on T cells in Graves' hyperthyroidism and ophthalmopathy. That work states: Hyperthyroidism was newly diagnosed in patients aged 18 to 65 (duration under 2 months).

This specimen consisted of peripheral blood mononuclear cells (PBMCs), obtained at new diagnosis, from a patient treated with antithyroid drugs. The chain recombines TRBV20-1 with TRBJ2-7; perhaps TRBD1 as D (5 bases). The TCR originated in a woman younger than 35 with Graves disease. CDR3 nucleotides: TGCAGTGCTAGAATGCGGCAGGGTGCATCCGAGCAGTACTTC. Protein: CSARMRQGASEQYF.